The 23 T cell receptor beta chains in this list originate from one sample, sequenced in a study of spatial heterogeneity in lung cancer. The time point: sample taken at primary tumor resection. Tumor, nontumor lung or frozen PBMC supplied whole RNA that was sequenced unsorted. TCRdb analysed the 5' RACE reads with MiXCR anew, one entry per CDR3 protein. The sample records approximately 52,000 distinct CDR3 sequences, less than 8.5% being singletons. The sequenced sample was PBMCs, obtained at surgery. The receptors stem from a female donor with early-stage non-small cell lung cancer.

This clonotype occurred a few times. The chain uses TRBV7-9 and TRBJ1-2, with D possibly TRBD1 on 6 matching bases. Germline CDR1 reads SEHNR; CDR2 reads FQNEAQ (reference sequence). V shed 7 bases and J shed 3 bases, with 21 bases lying between them. There are 16 residues in the CDR3. CDR3 sequence (DNA): TGTGCCAGCACAGATCAAACAGGGTATGCGGACTATGGCTACACCTTC. Its translation: CASTDQTGYADYGYTF.

The V call is TRBV6-2 or TRBV6-3, the J call TRBJ2-7, with D possibly being TRBD1 (6 bases). Trimming cost V 4 bases and J 0 bases, with 13 bases left between them. CDR1 and CDR2 (germline): MNHEY, SVGEGT. The CDR3 has 15 residues. For the CDR3, the DNA is TGTGCCAGCAGTTCTGACAGGATACCCTCCTACGAGCAGTACTTC. Residues: CASSSDRIPSYEQYF.

This clonotype was found many times. This sequence joins TRBV7-2 and TRBJ1-2; D perhaps matches TRBD1 (5 bases). V was shortened by 3 bases and J by 5 bases, with 10 bases between the two germline ends. Germline V lookup: CDR1 SGHTA, CDR2 FQGNSA. This CDR3 has 13 amino acids. The CDR3 nucleotides are TGTGCCAGCAGCTTGAACGAGGGGTATGGCTACACCTTC. Protein product: CASSLNEGYGYTF.

This clonotype was observed at least ten times. This chain joins TRBV28 and TRBJ2-7; 8 bases line up with TRBD1. V was clipped by 8 bases and J by 3 bases; unmatched bases: 12. The CDR3 length is 15 residues. Germline V gives CDR1 MDHEN, CDR2 SYDVKM. CDR3 sequence: CASRVAWTGFYEQYF. Here the CDR3 DNA reads TGTGCCAGCCGCGTGGCCTGGACAGGGTTCTACGAGCAGTACTTC.

In this sample, this clonotype turned up many times. This chain links TRBV28 with TRBJ2-5; possible D gene TRBD2, 6 bases. Trimming removed 3 bases at V and 8 bases at J, with 13 bases between. CDR1 is MDHEN and CDR2 is SYDVKM in the germline V gene. This CDR3 is built from 13 residues. CDR3 DNA sequence: TGTGCCAGCAGTTTGGTCTTGGGGGGTACCCAGTACTTC. Its translation is CASSLVLGGTQYF.

This clonotype was detected many times. The rearrangement links TRBV12-3 or TRBV12-4 to TRBJ1-1; a possible D gene is TRBD1 (5 bases). CDR3 length equals 13 residues. V was cut by 0 bases and J by 10 bases, with 12 bases left in between. As DNA, the CDR3 is TGTGCCAGCAGTTTAGCGGAGTTTGGGGGAGCTTTCTTT. This codes for CASSLAEFGGAFF.

The chain couples TRBV7-9 to TRBJ2-7; 7 bases line up with TRBD1. Germline assignment: CDR1 SEHNR and CDR2 FQNEAQ (reference sequence). This CDR3 is built from 14 residues. The V and J ends lost 5 bases and 0 bases, in that order; junction bases with no gene match: 4. The CDR3 spells CASSQQGYSYEQYF. The CDR3 nucleotides read TGTGCCAGCAGCCAACAGGGGTACTCCTACGAGCAGTACTTC.

This clonotype was seen repeatedly, ten times or more. This rearrangement joins TRBV2 to TRBJ1-2; D is ambiguous. CDR1 SNHLY and CDR2 FYNNEI come from the germline V gene. CDR3 length equals 11 residues. Trimming cost V 3 bases and J 14 bases, with 13 bases left between them. DNA of the CDR3: TGTGCCAGCAGTGACCCGACACGTTCGACCTTC. Translating it yields CASSDPTRSTF.

The V gene is TRBV7-3, the J gene TRBJ2-7; D is possibly TRBD1 (6 bases). Looked up from germline, CDR1 is SGHTA and CDR2 is FQGTGA. This CDR3 is built from 17 residues. The germline V and J ends were trimmed by 2 bases and 2 bases, with 19 bases remaining between them. The CDR3 reads CASSLGLRQELTYEQYF. The CDR3 region has the DNA TGTGCCAGCAGCTTAGGGCTCCGACAGGAGCTTACCTACGAGCAGTACTTC.

At least ten counts were recorded for this clonotype. This rearrangement joins TRBV7-2 to TRBJ2-1; 7 bases align to TRBD2. The CDR3 loop spans 13 amino acids. Germline lookup yields CDR1 SGHTA and CDR2 FQGNSA. J gave up 4 bases and V 6 bases, and 3 bases lay outside the gene matches. In DNA form, the CDR3 reads TGTGCCAGCAGGCCGGGAGGATACAATGAGCAGTTCTTC. Its protein product is CASRPGGYNEQFF.

This clonotype was picked up many times. The gene calls are TRBV7-2 and TRBJ2-3; D might be TRBD1 or TRBD2, each matching 5 bases. The V gene's germline CDR1 is SGHTA and CDR2 FQGNSA. This CDR3 contains 13 residues. V was trimmed by 7 bases and J by 2 bases, leaving 10 bases between them. CDR3 sequence (DNA): TGTGCCAGCAACCGGGGCTTCACAGATACGCAGTATTTT. Its translation: CASNRGFTDTQYF.

This clonotype has ten or more counts. The chain carries TRBV19 and TRBJ1-5; 10 bases align to TRBD1. The trim removed 5 bases at V and 4 bases at J, leaving 2 bases unmatched. Germline V lookup: CDR1 LNHDA, CDR2 SQIVND (reference sequence). The CDR3 loop spans 14 amino acids. The CDR3 loop is CASSWGQGNQPQHF. The CDR3 nucleotides are TGTGCCAGTAGTTGGGGACAGGGGAATCAGCCCCAGCATTTT.

This clonotype was seen repeatedly, ten times or more. This sequence joins TRBV12-3 or TRBV12-4 and TRBJ1-5, with D tentatively TRBD1 (6 bases). The CDR3 length is 13 residues. Trimming pared 6 bases from V and 3 bases from J, leaving 9 bases between. In DNA form, the CDR3 reads TGTGCCAGCAGCGGACAGATCAATCAGCCCCAGCATTTT. Protein sequence: CASSGQINQPQHF.

This clonotype was picked up a small number of times. The chain carries TRBV28 and TRBJ2-5, with D perhaps matching TRBD2 (5 bases). The germline V and J ends were trimmed by 2 bases and 4 bases, with 11 bases remaining between them. Germline V lookup: CDR1 MDHEN, CDR2 SYDVKM. This CDR3 is 14 amino acids long. CDR3 sequence reads: CASSLAGLRETQYF. The CDR3 DNA follows: TGTGCCAGCAGTTTAGCGGGTCTTCGAGAGACCCAGTACTTC.

This clonotype was seen a handful of times. This chain connects TRBV6-2 or TRBV6-3 to TRBJ1-1; the D is unclear. Between the trimmed V and J ends, which lost 0 bases and 5 bases, there was a span of 10 bases. Germline V gives CDR1 MNHEY, CDR2 SVGEGT. This CDR3 has 14 residues. CDR3 in DNA: TGTGCCAGCAGTTACTCCCCGCAGAGGACTGAAGCTTTCTTT. Amino acids: CASSYSPQRTEAFF.

This clonotype was seen a few times. The rearrangement joins TRBV5-5 to TRBJ2-3; D assignment may be TRBD1 or TRBD2 (5 bases each). Germline CDR1 reads SGHKS; CDR2 reads YYEKEE (reference sequence). The CDR3 totals 16 residues. With 2 bases removed from V and 0 bases from J, the gap between germline ends came to 13 bases. The CDR3 is CASSLLHRDSTDTQYF. The CDR3 DNA sequence: TGTGCCAGCAGCTTACTACACCGGGACAGCACAGATACGCAGTATTTT. The variable domain in full, with the rest retrieved from reference TRBV5-5 and TRBJ2-3, is DAGVTQSPTHLIKTRGQQVTLRCSPISGHKSVSWYQQVLGQGPQFIFQYYEKEERGRGNFPDRFSARQFPNYSSELNVNALLLGDSALYLCASSLLHRDSTDTQYFGPGTRLTVL.

The chain couples TRBV20-1 to TRBJ1-1; D is ambiguous. Per the germline V gene, CDR1 is DFQATT and CDR2 is SNEGSKA (reference sequence). CDR3 size: 13 residues. V was trimmed by 6 bases and J by 1 base, leaving 12 bases between them. The CDR3: CSAKGRENTEAFF. CDR3 DNA sequence: TGCAGTGCGAAGGGAAGGGAGAACACTGAAGCTTTCTTT.

Many counts were recorded for this clonotype. The chain employs TRBV7-9 and TRBJ2-3, with D hard to call. In germline, CDR1 is SEHNR, CDR2 FQNEAQ (reference sequence). The CDR3 loop spans 11 amino acids. The germline V and J ends were trimmed by 0 bases and 5 bases, with 0 bases remaining between them. CDR3 amino acids: CASSLADTQYF. The CDR3 bases are TGTGCCAGCAGCTTAGCAGATACGCAGTATTTT.

In its sample, this clonotype was seen a few times. The chain joins TRBV7-9 to TRBJ1-2; TRBD1 aligns across 7 bases. The junction had 10 bases not matched to a gene; V was cut back by 2 bases and J by 4 bases. CDR1 and CDR2 (germline): SEHNR, FQNEAQ (reference sequence). The CDR3 spans 16 residues. In DNA, the CDR3 is TGTGCCAGCAGCTTAAAGACAGGGAAGGGAAGCTATGGCTACACCTTC. Its translation is CASSLKTGKGSYGYTF.

This clonotype was observed many times. The chain combines TRBV7-8 with TRBJ2-7; 7 positions match TRBD1. The CDR3 totals 14 residues. J gave up 2 bases and V 5 bases, and 6 bases lay outside the gene matches. Germline CDR1 reads SGHVS; CDR2 reads FQNEAQ. The CDR3 here is CASSLGTDTYEQYF. CDR3 DNA: TGTGCCAGCAGCCTCGGGACAGATACCTACGAGCAGTACTTC.

This clonotype was counted between two and nine times. The V gene is TRBV4-1, the J gene TRBJ2-5; D uncertain. Looked up from germline, CDR1 is MGHRA and CDR2 is YSYEKL. The CDR3 extends over 14 amino acids. Deletions cut 0 bases from V and 0 bases from J, with 5 bases between. The CDR3 reads CASSQDHNQETQYF. As DNA, the CDR3 is TGCGCCAGCAGCCAAGATCACAACCAAGAGACCCAGTACTTC.

This clonotype was recorded many times. The V and J genes are TRBV11-1 and TRBJ2-3; D unresolved. The CDR3 runs 11 residues. V gave up 5 bases and J gave up 5 bases, with 5 bases separating them. CDR1 is SGHAT, CDR2 FQDESV, per germline (reference sequence). CDR3 DNA: TGTGCCAGCAGCCTCCGAGATACGCAGTATTTT. As protein: CASSLRDTQYF. The variable domain in full, completed from reference TRBV11-1 and TRBJ2-3, reads EAEVAQSPRYKITEKSQAVAFWCDPISGHATLYWYRQILGQGPELLVQFQDESVVDDSQLPKDRFSAERLKGVDSTLKIQPAELGDSAMYLCASSLRDTQYFGPGTRLTVL.

This clonotype was found a few times. The J gene is TRBJ2-7, the V gene TRBV6-5; no clear D gene. Germline CDR1 MNHEY, CDR2 SVGAGI. This CDR3 region has 13 residues. V dropped 4 bases and J dropped 2 bases, with 9 bases sitting between them. Here the CDR3 DNA reads TGTGCCAGCAGTTTACCAGGAACCTACGAGCAGTACTTC. It translates to CASSLPGTYEQYF.